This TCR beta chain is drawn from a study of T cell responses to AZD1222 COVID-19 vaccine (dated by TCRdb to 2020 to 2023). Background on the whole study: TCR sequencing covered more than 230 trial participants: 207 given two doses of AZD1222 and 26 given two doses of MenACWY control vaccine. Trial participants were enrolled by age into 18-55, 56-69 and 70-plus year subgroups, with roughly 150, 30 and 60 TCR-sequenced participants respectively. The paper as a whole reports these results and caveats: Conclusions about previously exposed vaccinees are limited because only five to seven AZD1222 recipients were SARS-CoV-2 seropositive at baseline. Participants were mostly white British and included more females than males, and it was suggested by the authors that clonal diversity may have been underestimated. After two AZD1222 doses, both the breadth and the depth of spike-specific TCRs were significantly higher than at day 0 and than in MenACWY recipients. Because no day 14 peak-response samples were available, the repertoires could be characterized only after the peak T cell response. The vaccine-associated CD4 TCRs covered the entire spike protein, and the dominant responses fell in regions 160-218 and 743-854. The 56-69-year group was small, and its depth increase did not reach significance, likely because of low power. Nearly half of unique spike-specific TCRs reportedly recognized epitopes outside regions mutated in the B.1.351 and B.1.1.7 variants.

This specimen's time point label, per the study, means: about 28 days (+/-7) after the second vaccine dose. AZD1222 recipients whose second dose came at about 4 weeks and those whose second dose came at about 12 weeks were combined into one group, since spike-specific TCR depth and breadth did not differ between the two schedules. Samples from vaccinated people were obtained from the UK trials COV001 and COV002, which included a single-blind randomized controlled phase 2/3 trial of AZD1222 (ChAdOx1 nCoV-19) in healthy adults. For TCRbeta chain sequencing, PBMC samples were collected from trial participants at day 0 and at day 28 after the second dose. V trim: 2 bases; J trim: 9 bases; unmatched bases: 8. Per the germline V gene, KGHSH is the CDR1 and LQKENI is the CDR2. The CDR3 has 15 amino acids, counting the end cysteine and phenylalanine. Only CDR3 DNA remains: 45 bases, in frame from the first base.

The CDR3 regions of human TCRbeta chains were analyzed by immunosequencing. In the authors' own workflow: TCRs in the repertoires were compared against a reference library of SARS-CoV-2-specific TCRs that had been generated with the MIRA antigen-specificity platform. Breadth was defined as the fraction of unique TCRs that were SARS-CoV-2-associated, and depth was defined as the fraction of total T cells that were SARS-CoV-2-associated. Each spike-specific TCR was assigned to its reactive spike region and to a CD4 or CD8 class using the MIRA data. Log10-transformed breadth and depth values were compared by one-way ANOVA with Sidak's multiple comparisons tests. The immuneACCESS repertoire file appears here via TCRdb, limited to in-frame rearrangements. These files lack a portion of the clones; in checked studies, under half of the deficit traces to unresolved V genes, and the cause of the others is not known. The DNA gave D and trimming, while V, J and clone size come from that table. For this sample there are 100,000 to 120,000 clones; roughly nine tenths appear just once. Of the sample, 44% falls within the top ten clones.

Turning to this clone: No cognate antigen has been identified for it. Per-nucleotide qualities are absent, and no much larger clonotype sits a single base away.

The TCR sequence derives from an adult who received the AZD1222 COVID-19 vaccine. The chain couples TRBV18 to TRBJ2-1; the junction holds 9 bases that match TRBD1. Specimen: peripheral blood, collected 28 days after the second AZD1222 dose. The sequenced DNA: TGTGCCAGCTCACCAGGGGGACAGGGAACCACTGAGCAGTTCTTC. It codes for CASSPGGQGTTEQFF.